The 2 T cell receptor beta chains presented below share a single source sample, sequenced in a study of CD8+ T cells in alopecia areata. Reverse transcription of extracted RNA yielded cDNA, which provided the sequencing template. The table came from immunoSEQ multiplex PCR; TCRdb's copy has only in-frame clones and leaves some out. Of approximately 150,000 clones listed, 75% to 90% are singletons. Sequencing was performed on CD8+ T cells sorted from blood, taken at week 0. These TCRs come from a human donor with alopecia areata.

This chain links TRBV7-2 with TRBJ2-3; 14 bases align to TRBD2. The CDR3 extends over 18 amino acids. V was pared by 4 bases and J by 2 bases, with 8 bases of the junction left unmatched. Per the germline V gene, CDR1 is SGHTA and CDR2 is FQGNSA. CDR3 loop: CASSSGTSGGQITDTQYF. As DNA, the CDR3 is TGTGCCAGCAGCTCAGGGACTAGCGGGGGTCAGATCACAGATACGCAGTATTTT. The whole variable domain, remainder taken from reference TRBV7-2 and TRBJ2-3, is GAGVSQSPSNKVTEKGKDVELRCDPISGHTALYWYRQSLGQGLEFLIYFQGNSAPDKSGLPSDRFSAERTGGSVSTLTIQRTQQEDSAVYLCASSSGTSGGQITDTQYFGPGTRLTVL.

J is TRBJ2-7 and V is TRBV4-1; 8 nucleotides line up with TRBD1. Trimming took 0 bases from V and 4 from J; bases not matched to a gene: 8. Germline values: CDR1 MGHRA, CDR2 YSYEKL. The CDR3 spans 16 residues. The CDR3 region has the DNA TGCGCCAGCAGCCAAGAGGGAGGACAGGGAACGTACGAGCAGTACTTC. This translates into CASSQEGGQGTYEQYF.